This T cell receptor beta chain was captured by sequencing in a study of CD8 T cells in Susac syndrome. In contrast to the negatively isolated CD8+ and CD4+ T cells, TEMRA cells were FACS-enriched. It was with random hexamers that roughly 0.45 to 1 ug RNA was reverse transcribed. TCRdb analysed the immunoSEQ multiplex PCR reads with MiXCR anew, one entry per CDR3 protein. The profile shows about 120,000 distinct CDR3 sequences, about nine tenths of them singletons. Material for sequencing was CD4+ T cells from PBMCs. The origin of this receptor is a human donor in good health.

The CDR3 here is CASSQRGTNTGELFF. CDR3 in DNA: TGTGCCAGCAGCCAGCGTGGGACGAACACCGGGGAGCTGTTTTTT. The V call is TRBV3-1, the J call TRBJ2-2, with D uncertain. Germline lookup yields CDR1 LGHDT and CDR2 YNNKEL (reference sequence). The CDR3 length is 15 residues. V lost 3 bases and J lost 0, with 8 bases in between.